The subject of this entry is one T cell receptor (beta chain). CDR1 and CDR2 (germline): SGHVS, FQNEAQ. This CDR3 is 14 amino acids long. V lost 5 bases, J lost 7 bases, and 17 bases lay in between. Some clones are missing from TCRdb's copy, which holds only in-frame ones; the method was immunoSEQ multiplex PCR. The repertoire holds around 62,000 clones, with 88% as singletons. This specimen comes from a study of blood T cell repertoires in COVID-19. Seattle patient enrollment occurred during active infection, with longitudinal follow-up thereafter. V and J are TRBV7-8 and TRBJ1-1; maybe TRBD1 (6 bases). This clonotype was obtained from a woman in her sixties or seventies with COVID-19, enrolled during active disease. Material: peripheral blood. The CDR3 sequence is CASSPGVVLGEAFF. CDR3 DNA: TGTGCCAGCAGCCCAGGGGTGGTTCTGGGTGAAGCTTTCTTT.